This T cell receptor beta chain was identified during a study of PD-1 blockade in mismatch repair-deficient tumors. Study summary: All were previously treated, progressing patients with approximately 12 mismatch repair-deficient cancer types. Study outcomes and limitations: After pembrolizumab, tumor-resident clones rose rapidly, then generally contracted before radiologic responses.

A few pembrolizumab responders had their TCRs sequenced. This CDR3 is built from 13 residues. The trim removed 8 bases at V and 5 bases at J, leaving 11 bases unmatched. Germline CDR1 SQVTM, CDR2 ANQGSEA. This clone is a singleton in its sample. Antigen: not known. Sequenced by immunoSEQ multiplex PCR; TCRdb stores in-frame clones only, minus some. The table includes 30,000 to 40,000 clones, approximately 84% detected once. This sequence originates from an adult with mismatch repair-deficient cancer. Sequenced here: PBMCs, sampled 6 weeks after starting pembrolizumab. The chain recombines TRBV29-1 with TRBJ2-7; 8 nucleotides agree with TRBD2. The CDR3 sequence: CSFRAGGLDEQYF. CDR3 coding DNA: TGCAGCTTTAGGGCGGGGGGTCTCGACGAGCAGTACTTC.